These 15 T cell receptor beta chains came from one sample sequenced in a study of T-cell reconstitution after alpha-beta-depleted transplantation in children. Unique molecular identifiers were used to barcode this TCRbeta library. One entry per CDR3 protein, called by TCRdb with MiXCR from the PCR reads. The table lists 250,000 to 350,000 distinct CDR3 sequences, around 9.6% of them singletons. Sample: PBMCs from the stem cell graft donor, taken from the stem cell graft. Receptors originate from a human donor who donated a stem cell graft to a child with SCID.

This clonotype has more than one count but fewer than ten. The J gene is TRBJ1-1, the V gene TRBV24-1; no firm D call. V dropped 5 bases and J dropped 6 bases, with 12 bases sitting between them. This CDR3 comprises 13 residues. The germline V gene has CDR1 KGHDR and CDR2 SFDVKD. The CDR3 loop is CATSASDDAEAFF. CDR3 coding DNA: TGTGCCACCAGTGCCAGCGATGACGCTGAAGCTTTCTTT.

The sample holds a few counts of this clonotype. The J gene is TRBJ2-5, the V gene TRBV5-6, with D uncertain. V gave up 4 bases and J gave up 2 bases, with 12 bases separating them. The CDR3 spans 14 residues. Germline assignment: CDR1 SGHDT and CDR2 YYEEEE. CDR3 in amino acids: CASSTPTVQETQYF. CDR3 bases: TGTGCCAGCAGCACCCCGACGGTTCAAGAGACCCAGTACTTC.

The chain carries TRBV12-3 or TRBV12-4 and TRBJ2-7; D assignment may be TRBD1 or TRBD2 (6 bases each). V lost 5 bases and J 6 bases, leaving 17 bases between the germline ends. CDR3 length equals 14 residues. In DNA, the CDR3 is TGTGCCAGCAGTCCAAGAGGGGGGTGGAGCGAGCAGTACTTC. Its protein is CASSPRGGWSEQYF.

This chain connects TRBV20-1 to TRBJ2-3; 10 bases align to TRBD2. After removal of 1 base from V and 0 bases from J, the junction contained 7 bases not matched to a gene. Germline lookup yields CDR1 DFQATT and CDR2 SNEGSKA (reference sequence). The CDR3 extends over 17 amino acids. The CDR3 loop reads CSARGPSGGSSTDTQYF. DNA for the CDR3: TGCAGTGCTAGAGGGCCTAGCGGGGGCTCTAGCACAGATACGCAGTATTTT.

This clonotype has at least ten counts. The chain is built from TRBV3-1 and TRBJ1-4; D perhaps matches TRBD1 (6 bases). Germline CDR1 and CDR2: LGHDT and YNNKEL (reference sequence). This CDR3 comprises 12 residues. Deletions cut 4 bases from V and 7 bases from J, with 7 bases between. CDR3 DNA: TGTGCCAGCAGCCGGACAGCTGAAAAACTGTTTTTT. This sequence encodes CASSRTAEKLFF.

This clonotype has only a few counts. The chain is built from TRBV7-3 and TRBJ2-3, with 7 bases that match TRBD2. CDR1 is SGHTA and CDR2 is FQGTGA in the germline V gene. V lost 1 base and J lost 2; bases outside the gene matches: 3. CDR3 length: 15 amino acids. CDR3 region: CASSLIGTITDTQYF. CDR3 coding DNA: TGTGCCAGCAGCTTAATCGGGACTATCACAGATACGCAGTATTTT.

This clonotype was seen repeatedly, ten times or more. The chain carries TRBV7-2 and TRBJ2-3; 12 bases are a match to TRBD1. The CDR3 sequence is 15 residues long. Trimming took 4 bases from V and 3 from J; bases not matched to a gene: 2. Germline V gene data show CDR1 as SGHTA and CDR2 as FQGNSA. DNA of the CDR3: TGTGCCAGCAGCTCGGGACAGGGGGCAACAGATACGCAGTATTTT. Translated: CASSSGQGATDTQYF.

V gene TRBV7-2 combines with J gene TRBJ2-5, with D unclear. Trimming cost V 4 bases and J 5 bases, with 14 bases left between them. The CDR3 loop spans 14 amino acids. CDR1 SGHTA and CDR2 FQGNSA come from the germline V gene. As DNA, the CDR3 is TGTGCCAGCAGCTCCCCCCGACGGCCTGAGACCCAGTACTTC. Amino acids: CASSSPRRPETQYF.

V gene TRBV24-1 combines with J gene TRBJ2-5, with 8 bases aligning to TRBD1. Unmatched junction bases numbered 3, after V lost 3 bases and J lost 1 base. In germline, CDR1 is KGHDR, CDR2 SFDVKD. This CDR3 comprises 15 residues. CDR3 region: CATSDPTGGQETQYF. The CDR3 DNA sequence: TGTGCCACCAGTGATCCAACAGGGGGCCAAGAGACCCAGTACTTC.

The chain recombines TRBV19 with TRBJ1-5; D remains ambiguous. Germline V lookup: CDR1 LNHDA, CDR2 SQIVND (reference sequence). V lost 0 bases to trimming and J lost 11 bases, with 11 bases between them. The CDR3 spans 13 residues. The CDR3 region is CASSIEVSAAQHF. The CDR3 DNA reads TGTGCCAGTAGTATAGAGGTTTCCGCAGCCCAGCATTTT.

This chain uses TRBV5-1 with TRBJ2-3, with D unclear. The V gene's germline CDR1 is SGHRS and CDR2 YFSETQ. The CDR3 is 13 amino acids. The germline V and J ends were trimmed by 5 bases and 5 bases, with 12 bases remaining between them. The chain's CDR3 is CASSRGPGDTQYF. CDR3 DNA: TGCGCCAGCAGTAGAGGTCCCGGAGATACGCAGTATTTT.

The chain carries TRBV7-2 and TRBJ1-5; D remains ambiguous. V lost 2 bases and J 2 bases, leaving 7 bases between the germline ends. The CDR3 has 14 amino acids. CDR1 and CDR2 from the germline V gene are SGHTA and FQGNSA. Written as DNA, the CDR3 is TGTGCCAGCAGCTTAAATATGGGCAATCAGCCCCAGCATTTT. Amino acid sequence: CASSLNMGNQPQHF.

This clonotype has a count of ten or more. The V and J genes are TRBV20-1 and TRBJ1-4; the match to TRBD1 covers 10 bases. Germline loops: CDR1 DFQATT, CDR2 SNEGSKA (reference sequence). V trimming: 5 bases; J trimming: 6 bases; junction bases outside the gene matches: 6. This CDR3 is 14 amino acids long. The CDR3 loop reads CSAFRQGADEKLFF. The CDR3 DNA follows: TGCAGTGCTTTTCGACAGGGGGCCGATGAAAAACTGTTTTTT.

The chain couples TRBV12-3 or TRBV12-4 to TRBJ2-4; 7 bases agree with TRBD1. Losses at the gene ends were 5 bases for V and 4 bases for J; bases not matched to a gene: 5. The length of the CDR3 is 14 residues. The chain's CDR3 is CASSDMGQKNIQYF. In nucleotides, the CDR3 is TGTGCCAGCAGTGATATGGGACAGAAAAACATTCAGTACTTC.

V is TRBV10-2 and J is TRBJ2-5; D gene unclear. From germline, CDR1 is WSHSY and CDR2 SAAADI. V was pared by 0 bases and J by 5 bases, with 10 bases between. The CDR3 runs 14 residues. In DNA, the CDR3 is TGCGCCAGCAGTGAGTCTTGGTCTCCCGAGACCCAGTACTTC. This codes for CASSESWSPETQYF.